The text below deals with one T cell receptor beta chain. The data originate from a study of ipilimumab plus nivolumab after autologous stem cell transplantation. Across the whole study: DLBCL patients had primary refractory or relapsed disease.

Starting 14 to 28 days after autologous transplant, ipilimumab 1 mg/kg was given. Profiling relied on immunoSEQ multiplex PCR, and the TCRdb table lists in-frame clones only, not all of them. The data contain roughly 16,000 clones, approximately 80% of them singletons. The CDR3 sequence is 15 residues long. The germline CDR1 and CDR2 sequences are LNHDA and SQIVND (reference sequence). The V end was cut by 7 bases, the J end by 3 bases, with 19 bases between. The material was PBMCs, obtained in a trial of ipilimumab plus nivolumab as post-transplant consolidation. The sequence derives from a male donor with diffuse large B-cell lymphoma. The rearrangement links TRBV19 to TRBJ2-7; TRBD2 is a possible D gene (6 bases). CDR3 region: CASNSGVQGVYEQYF. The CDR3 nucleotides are TGTGCCAGTAACTCGGGGGTCCAGGGCGTCTACGAGCAGTACTTC.